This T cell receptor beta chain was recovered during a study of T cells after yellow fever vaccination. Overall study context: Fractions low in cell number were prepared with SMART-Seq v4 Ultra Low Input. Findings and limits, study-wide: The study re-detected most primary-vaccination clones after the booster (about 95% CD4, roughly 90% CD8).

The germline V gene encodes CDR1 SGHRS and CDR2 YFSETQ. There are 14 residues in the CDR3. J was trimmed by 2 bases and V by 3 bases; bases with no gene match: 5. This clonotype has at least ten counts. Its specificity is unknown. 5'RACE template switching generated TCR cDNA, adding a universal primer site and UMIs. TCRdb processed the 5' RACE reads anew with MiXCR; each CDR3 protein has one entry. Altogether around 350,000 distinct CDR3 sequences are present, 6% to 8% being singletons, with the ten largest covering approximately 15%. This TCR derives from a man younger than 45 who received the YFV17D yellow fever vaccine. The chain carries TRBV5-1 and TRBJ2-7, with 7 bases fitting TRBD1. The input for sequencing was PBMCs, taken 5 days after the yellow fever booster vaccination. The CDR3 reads CASSSGQSTYEQYF. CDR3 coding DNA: TGCGCCAGCAGCTCGGGACAGTCGACCTACGAGCAGTACTTC.